This T cell receptor beta chain was found in a study of blood T cell repertoires in COVID-19. Study information: COVID-19 samples from acute and convalescent phases originated in the United States, Italy and Spain. The analysed material was cDNA or gDNA that came from T cells, B-cell-depleted T cells, or PBMCs.

CDR1 is LGHDT and CDR2 is YNNKEL in the germline V gene (reference sequence). This CDR3 is 14 amino acids long. The V gene end was trimmed by 0 bases and the J gene end by 10 bases; junction bases not matched to a gene: 2. In the study's own analysis: Amplified reference gene primers provided the basis for estimating nucleated cell counts. The protocol was immunoSEQ multiplex PCR, while the TCRdb copy is restricted to in-frame clones and leaves out a portion. D and trimming were read from the DNA, whereas the V and J calls and clone size are those reported in that table. The sample consists of about 81,000 clones, 70% to 85% of them appearing once.

The TCR sequence derives from a human donor in a cohort sampled during active COVID-19. Material: peripheral blood. V usage is TRBV3-1 (or the pseudogene TRBV3-2) and J usage is TRBJ1-6, with TRBD1 identical over 8 bases. CDR3 coding DNA: TGTGCCAGCAGCCAAGACAGGGGGCAATCACCCCTCCACTTT. It is translated as CASSQDRGQSPLHF.